Listed below are T cell receptor beta chains from one sample, sequenced in a study of OX40 agonist ivuxolimab in advanced cancers. The method was immunoSEQ multiplex PCR; TCRdb's version includes in-frame clones alone and lacks a portion of them. The table has 45,000 to 60,000 clones, roughly 77% seen once; the top ten hold over 1%. Source: CD4+ or CD8+ T cells sorted from blood, taken in a trial of the OX40 agonist ivuxolimab. The receptors originated from an adult with an advanced solid tumor such as melanoma, head and neck, liver or kidney cancer. CDR3s include the opening cysteine and the closing phenylalanine or tryptophan. The order of the fields is clone size, V gene, J gene, D gene, CDR3 DNA, CDR3 protein. The D gene is left open where the match is weak. The listing skips clone size in some rows; elsewhere it reads once, few, many or a size class.

abundance: few
v_gene: TRBV14
j_gene: TRBJ2-1
d_gene: -
CDR3nt: TGTGCCAGCAGCCAATATCCCCGGGATGAACTTTACAATGAGCAGTTCTTC
CDR3aa: CASSQYPRDELYNEQFF

abundance: few
v_gene: TRBV5-1
j_gene: TRBJ2-1
d_gene: TRBD1
CDR3nt: TGCGCCAGCAGCTTGGAGGGGGCATCCTACAATGAGCAGTTCTTC
CDR3aa: CASSLEGASYNEQFF

abundance: -
v_gene: TRBV6-4
j_gene: TRBJ2-7
d_gene: -
CDR3nt: TGTGCCAGCAGTGACTCATGCGGGACAGTTTCCTACGAGCAGTACTTC
CDR3aa: CASSDSCGTVSYEQYF

abundance: -
v_gene: TRBV5-8
j_gene: TRBJ2-2
d_gene: -
CDR3nt: TGTGCCAGCAGCTTCCAGTGGGAGAGCACCGGGGAGCTGTTTTTT
CDR3aa: CASSFQWESTGELFF

abundance: -
v_gene: TRBV29-1
j_gene: TRBJ1-5
d_gene: -
CDR3nt: TGCAGCGTTGGTGGGTCTAGTCAGCCCCAGCATTTT
CDR3aa: CSVGGSSQPQHF

abundance: -
v_gene: TRBV27
j_gene: TRBJ2-1
d_gene: TRBD2
CDR3nt: TGTGCCAGCAGTTCCGCCCAGACTAGCGTGGGGGGCCTTAGATCCTACAATGAGCAGTTCTTC
CDR3aa: CASSSAQTSVGGLRSYNEQFF

abundance: -
v_gene: TRBV11-3
j_gene: TRBJ1-1
d_gene: -
CDR3nt: TGTGCCAGCAGCTTAGTGGGGAACACTGAAGCTTTCTTT
CDR3aa: CASSLVGNTEAFF

abundance: -
v_gene: TRBV9
j_gene: TRBJ1-3
d_gene: -
CDR3nt: TGTGCCAGCTCTAGTGCGGGCTCTGGAAACACCATATATTTT
CDR3aa: CASSSAGSGNTIYF

abundance: once
v_gene: TRBV2
j_gene: TRBJ1-2
d_gene: TRBD1
CDR3nt: TGTGCCAGCAGTGACGGACAGGGTAACTATGGCTACACCTTC
CDR3aa: CASSDGQGNYGYTF

abundance: -
v_gene: TRBV19
j_gene: TRBJ2-7
d_gene: TRBD1
CDR3nt: TGTGCCAGTAGCCCGACAGGGGTCCACGAGCAGTACTTC
CDR3aa: CASSPTGVHEQYF

abundance: -
v_gene: TRBV5-6
j_gene: TRBJ2-3
d_gene: TRBD1
CDR3nt: TGTGCCAGCAGCCTACCGGACAGGGCCCTAAGCACAGATACGCAGTATTTT
CDR3aa: CASSLPDRALSTDTQYF

abundance: few
v_gene: TRBV4-1
j_gene: TRBJ1-5
d_gene: -
CDR3nt: TGCGCCAGCAGCCCCCTCGGGGTGGGCCGTCAGCCCCAGCATTTT
CDR3aa: CASSPLGVGRQPQHF

abundance: -
v_gene: TRBV5-1
j_gene: TRBJ1-2
d_gene: -
CDR3nt: TGCGCCAGCAGCTTGGGGCAAAATAAGGATGGCTACACCTTC
CDR3aa: CASSLGQNKDGYTF

abundance: -
v_gene: TRBV19
j_gene: TRBJ1-1
d_gene: -
CDR3nt: TGTGCCAGTAGTATGGGGGTGGCCACTGAAGCTTTCTTT
CDR3aa: CASSMGVATEAFF

abundance: medium-sized
v_gene: TRBV4-2
j_gene: TRBJ2-7
d_gene: TRBD1
CDR3nt: TGTGCCAGCAGCCCTCCGGGACAGGGGATCCACGAGCAGTACTTC
CDR3aa: CASSPPGQGIHEQYF

abundance: once
v_gene: TRBV19
j_gene: TRBJ1-1
d_gene: -
CDR3nt: TGTGCCAGTACCACGACCCCTAACACTGAAGCTTTCTTT
CDR3aa: CASTTTPNTEAFF

abundance: once
v_gene: TRBV11-2
j_gene: TRBJ2-5
d_gene: -
CDR3nt: TGTGCCAGCAGCCATACCGCAGTAGCCTTAAACCAAGAGACCCAGTACTTC
CDR3aa: CASSHTAVALNQETQYF

abundance: once
v_gene: TRBV10-3
j_gene: TRBJ2-7
d_gene: -
CDR3nt: TGTGCCATCAGTGATACAGGGATCTACGAGCAGTACTTC
CDR3aa: CAISDTGIYEQYF

abundance: -
v_gene: TRBV12-5
j_gene: TRBJ2-3
d_gene: TRBD2
CDR3nt: TGTGCTAGTGGTTTGGGACTAGCGGGGAGCACAGATACGCAGTATTTT
CDR3aa: CASGLGLAGSTDTQYF

abundance: few
v_gene: TRBV6-6
j_gene: TRBJ1-1
d_gene: -
CDR3nt: TGTGCCAGCAGGGACTACCAGGGTAAGGTTACTGAAGCTTTCTTT
CDR3aa: CASRDYQGKVTEAFF

abundance: -
v_gene: TRBV28
j_gene: TRBJ1-2
d_gene: TRBD1
CDR3nt: TGTGCCAAGTGGGACAGAGTCTATGGCTACACCTTC
CDR3aa: CAKWDRVYGYTF

abundance: -
v_gene: TRBV5-1
j_gene: TRBJ2-5
d_gene: TRBD2
CDR3nt: TGCGCCAGCAGCTTCACGACTAGCGGTAACCTCGGGGAGACCCAGTACTTC
CDR3aa: CASSFTTSGNLGETQYF

abundance: -
v_gene: TRBV30
j_gene: TRBJ1-6
d_gene: -
CDR3nt: TGTGCCTGGAGTGTCCCTCAGGGCACCCTCCACTTT
CDR3aa: CAWSVPQGTLHF

abundance: once
v_gene: TRBV18
j_gene: TRBJ1-2
d_gene: TRBD1
CDR3nt: TGTGCCAGCTCACCACCGTTGCAGGGGGCGAACTATGGCTACACCTTC
CDR3aa: CASSPPLQGANYGYTF

abundance: -
v_gene: TRBV5-1
j_gene: TRBJ2-5
d_gene: -
CDR3nt: TGCGCCAGCAGCTTGGCCCCGGGGGCTCAGAAAGAGACCCAGTACTTC
CDR3aa: CASSLAPGAQKETQYF

abundance: -
v_gene: TRBV28
j_gene: TRBJ1-2
d_gene: -
CDR3nt: TGTGCCAGCAGTTTTGGGGGGGGCGTTGGCTACACCTTC
CDR3aa: CASSFGGGVGYTF

abundance: -
v_gene: TRBV6-1
j_gene: TRBJ1-1
d_gene: TRBD1
CDR3nt: TGTGCCAGCAGTGAAATACGACAGGGGGCTGGCACTGAAGCTTTCTTT
CDR3aa: CASSEIRQGAGTEAFF

abundance: once
v_gene: TRBV10-3
j_gene: TRBJ2-7
d_gene: TRBD1
CDR3nt: TGTGCCATCAGTGAGTCGACTGTAGGGACAGTAACCTACGAGCAGTACTTC
CDR3aa: CAISESTVGTVTYEQYF

abundance: few
v_gene: TRBV30
j_gene: TRBJ1-5
d_gene: -
CDR3nt: TGTGCCTGGAGTGTCCAGGGCTTTGGGGCCCAGCATTTT
CDR3aa: CAWSVQGFGAQHF

abundance: once
v_gene: TRBV5-4
j_gene: TRBJ2-3
d_gene: -
CDR3nt: TGTGCCAGCAGCTTAAGGGCAGATACGCAGTATTTT
CDR3aa: CASSLRADTQYF

abundance: -
v_gene: TRBV10-3
j_gene: TRBJ2-5
d_gene: -
CDR3nt: TGTGCCACTCAAACTAGGGAGCAAGAGACCCAGTACTTC
CDR3aa: CATQTREQETQYF

abundance: once
v_gene: TRBV4-1
j_gene: TRBJ1-2
d_gene: -
CDR3nt: TGCGCCAGCAGCGGGCCCAGGACGCTCTATGGCTACACCTTC
CDR3aa: CASSGPRTLYGYTF

abundance: -
v_gene: TRBV7-8
j_gene: TRBJ1-2
d_gene: TRBD1
CDR3nt: TGTGCCAGCAGCTCGAGCCGGACAGGGCTTAACTATGGCTACACCTTC
CDR3aa: CASSSSRTGLNYGYTF

abundance: -
v_gene: TRBV7-6
j_gene: TRBJ2-3
d_gene: -
CDR3nt: TGTGCCAGCAGCTTCGAGACCCACCCCAGTGATACGCAGTATTTT
CDR3aa: CASSFETHPSDTQYF

abundance: -
v_gene: TRBV18
j_gene: TRBJ1-2
d_gene: -
CDR3nt: TGTGCCAGCTCACCGGACGCCGACTATGGCTACACCTTC
CDR3aa: CASSPDADYGYTF

abundance: -
v_gene: TRBV5-5
j_gene: TRBJ2-5
d_gene: -
CDR3nt: TGTGCCAGCAGCTTCGTGTCAGACCAAGAGACCCAGTACTTC
CDR3aa: CASSFVSDQETQYF

abundance: once
v_gene: TRBV10-1
j_gene: TRBJ1-1
d_gene: -
CDR3nt: TGCGCCAGCAGTGATGGGGGAGGTCCGAACACTGAAGCTTTCTTT
CDR3aa: CASSDGGGPNTEAFF

abundance: few
v_gene: TRBV2
j_gene: TRBJ1-5
d_gene: -
CDR3nt: TGTGCCAGCGGTCGACAGAATCAGCCCCAGCATTTT
CDR3aa: CASGRQNQPQHF

abundance: -
v_gene: TRBV5-4
j_gene: TRBJ1-3
d_gene: -
CDR3nt: TGTGCCAGCAGCTTGAGAGGAGCTGGAAACACCATATATTTT
CDR3aa: CASSLRGAGNTIYF

abundance: -
v_gene: TRBV18
j_gene: TRBJ1-2
d_gene: -
CDR3nt: TGTGCCAGCTCACCCCGAGGACTGGATGGCTACACCTTC
CDR3aa: CASSPRGLDGYTF

abundance: -
v_gene: TRBV7-8
j_gene: TRBJ2-3
d_gene: -
CDR3nt: TGTGCCAGCAGCTTCGGTGGGGGAAAGGAGTATTTT
CDR3aa: CASSFGGGKEYF

abundance: -
v_gene: TRBV28
j_gene: TRBJ2-1
d_gene: TRBD2
CDR3nt: TGTGCCAGCAGCCCGCTCAATCTAGCGGTTTTACATGAGCAGTTCTTC
CDR3aa: CASSPLNLAVLHEQFF

abundance: -
v_gene: TRBV9
j_gene: TRBJ2-2
d_gene: TRBD1
CDR3nt: TGTGCCAGCACTTATGGGACAGGGGATACCGGGGAGCTGTTTTTT
CDR3aa: CASTYGTGDTGELFF

abundance: -
v_gene: TRBV18
j_gene: TRBJ2-5
d_gene: -
CDR3nt: TGTGCCAGCTCACTTTCGGGCCAAATCCTCGGAGAGACCCAGTACTTC
CDR3aa: CASSLSGQILGETQYF

abundance: -
v_gene: TRBV5-6
j_gene: TRBJ1-5
d_gene: TRBD1
CDR3nt: TGTGCCAGCAGCGGACAGGGGTCGGTTGGTAATCAGCCCCAGCATTTT
CDR3aa: CASSGQGSVGNQPQHF

abundance: -
v_gene: TRBV19
j_gene: TRBJ1-2
d_gene: -
CDR3nt: TGTGCCAGTAGTATGGGAGGGGTACGCGACTATGGCTACACCTTC
CDR3aa: CASSMGGVRDYGYTF

abundance: -
v_gene: TRBV18
j_gene: TRBJ2-1
d_gene: TRBD2
CDR3nt: TGTGCCAGCTCACCAGCTAGCGGGATGGTTGAGCAGTTCTTC
CDR3aa: CASSPASGMVEQFF

abundance: -
v_gene: TRBV6-1
j_gene: TRBJ2-7
d_gene: -
CDR3nt: TGTGCCAGCAGTGACAGGGACGAGCAGTACTTC
CDR3aa: CASSDRDEQYF

abundance: few
v_gene: TRBV19
j_gene: TRBJ2-7
d_gene: TRBD1
CDR3nt: TGTGCCAGTAGTACTCCCGGGACAGGGTCCCGCCTCATGCACTTC
CDR3aa: CASSTPGTGSRLMHF

abundance: -
v_gene: TRBV5-1
j_gene: TRBJ1-6
d_gene: -
CDR3nt: TGCGCCAGCAGCCCGGGGTGGGGCGACGATTCACCCCTCCACTTT
CDR3aa: CASSPGWGDDSPLHF